These 25 T cell receptor beta chains came from one sample sequenced in a study of CD8 T cells in Susac syndrome. It was with random hexamers that roughly 0.5 to 1 ug RNA was reverse transcribed. TCRdb fed the immunoSEQ multiplex PCR reads into MiXCR, producing one record per CDR3 protein. The top ten clones hold 0.15% to 0.2% of a sample with under 200,000 distinct CDR3 sequences, around 95% of them seen once. The sequenced sample was CD8+ T cells from PBMCs. These TCRs come from a human donor with multiple sclerosis.

The V call is TRBV29-1, the J call TRBJ2-4, with D perhaps matching TRBD1 (7 bases). V was cut by 6 bases and J by 10 bases, with 13 bases left in between. Germline V lookup: CDR1 SQVTM, CDR2 ANQGSEA. The CDR3 runs to 11 residues. Here the CDR3 DNA reads TGCAGCGTAGAGACAGGGAGGATTCAGTACTTC. Residues: CSVETGRIQYF.

This chain connects TRBV7-6 to TRBJ2-3; 8 nucleotides line up with TRBD2. The germline CDR1 and CDR2 sequences are SGHVS and FNYEAQ. J lost 1 base, V lost 0 bases, and 3 bases had no gene match. The CDR3 runs 16 residues. The chain's CDR3 is CASSLAGLGGTDTQYF. In DNA, the CDR3 is TGTGCCAGCAGCTTAGCGGGACTAGGGGGCACAGATACGCAGTATTTT. Drawing the rest from reference TRBV7-6 and TRBJ2-3, the complete variable domain is GAGVSQSPRYKVTKRGQDVALRCDPISGHVSLYWYRQALGQGPEFLTYFNYEAQQDKSGLPNDRFSAERPEGSISTLTIQRTEQRDSAMYRCASSLAGLGGTDTQYFGPGTRLTVL.

The chain recombines TRBV20-1 with TRBJ2-1; D might be TRBD2 (6 bases). The CDR3 loop spans 13 amino acids. With 8 bases removed from V and 9 bases from J, the gap between germline ends came to 20 bases. Germline values: CDR1 DFQATT, CDR2 SNEGSKA (reference sequence). The CDR3 is CSSKSARRGEQFF. The CDR3 DNA sequence: TGCAGTTCGAAATCAGCCCGGCGGGGTGAGCAGTTCTTC.

J is TRBJ2-2 and V is TRBV15; a possible D gene is TRBD2 (5 bases). This CDR3 contains 14 residues. Germline assignment: CDR1 LNHNV and CDR2 YYDKDF (reference sequence). Trimming took off 5 bases at V and 5 bases at J, with 12 bases between the two ends. Written as DNA, the CDR3 is TGTGCCACCAGCGGCATACTAGTAACCGGGGAGCTGTTTTTT. This translates into CATSGILVTGELFF.

The chain carries TRBV29-1 and TRBJ2-7; D assignment may be TRBD1 or TRBD2 (5 bases each). The CDR3 has 12 amino acids. V lost 5 bases and J 1 base, leaving 9 bases between the germline ends. CDR1 is SQVTM and CDR2 is ANQGSEA in the germline V gene. The CDR3 spells CSVRGESYEQYF. DNA of the CDR3: TGCAGCGTTAGGGGAGAGTCCTACGAGCAGTACTTC.

J is TRBJ2-7 and V is TRBV5-1, with D possibly being TRBD2 (6 bases). The CDR3 sequence is 15 residues long. In germline, CDR1 is SGHRS, CDR2 YFSETQ. V was trimmed by 4 bases and J by 0 bases, leaving 14 bases between them. The CDR3 nucleotides read TGCGCCAGCAGCGGTGCGGGGTTTAGCTCCTACGAGCAGTACTTC. It codes for CASSGAGFSSYEQYF. The entire variable domain, with the rest obtained from reference TRBV5-1 and TRBJ2-7, is as follows: KAGVTQTPRYLIKTRGQQVTLSCSPISGHRSVSWYQQTPGQGLQFLFEYFSETQRNKGNFPGRFSGRQFSNSRSEMNVSTLELGDSALYLCASSGAGFSSYEQYFGPGTRLTVT.

V usage is TRBV4-1 and J usage is TRBJ2-5; TRBD1 or TRBD2 may be the D gene (6 bases each). V shed 4 bases and J shed 0 bases, with 12 bases lying between them. Germline CDR1 reads MGHRA; CDR2 reads YSYEKL. CDR3 size: 15 residues. CDR3 region: CASSPWGAYQETQYF. CDR3 DNA: TGCGCCAGCAGCCCATGGGGGGCGTACCAAGAGACCCAGTACTTC.

The genes are TRBV7-9 and TRBJ2-1; no firm D call. Germline loops: CDR1 SEHNR, CDR2 FQNEAQ (reference sequence). The CDR3 length is 17 residues. V was pared by 5 bases and J by 4 bases, with 21 bases between. The CDR3 sequence is CASSDKGPNPAYNEQFF. The CDR3 coding sequence is TGTGCCAGCAGCGACAAAGGACCTAACCCAGCATACAATGAGCAGTTCTTC.

The chain uses TRBV27 and TRBJ2-1; tentatively, D is TRBD1 (5 bases). The CDR3 covers 14 residues. Germline CDR1 is MNHEY and CDR2 is SMNVEV (reference sequence). The germline V and J ends were trimmed by 5 bases and 4 bases, with 12 bases remaining between them. CDR3 sequence reads: CASSDSQGYNEQFF. As DNA, the CDR3 is TGTGCCAGCAGTGATTCCCAGGGTTACAATGAGCAGTTCTTC.

V usage is TRBV21-1 and J usage is TRBJ1-2; TRBD1 is the table's D call, not checked against the DNA. TRBV21-1 is labeled a pseudogene. CDR3 length: 13 residues. This CDR3 is CASSPYRRNGYTF. The DNA of the CDR3 is TGTGCCAGCAGCCCGTACAGGAGGAATGGCTACACCTTC.

CDR3 sequence reads: CSARAGDYEQYF. Written as DNA, the CDR3 is TGCAGTGCTAGGGCTGGAGACTACGAGCAGTACTTC. The J gene is TRBJ2-7, the V gene TRBV20-1; D remains unclear. The CDR3 length is 12 residues. V lost 3 bases, J lost 3 bases, and 9 bases lay in between. The germline gives CDR1 DFQATT, CDR2 SNEGSKA (reference sequence).

This sequence joins TRBV6-5 and TRBJ1-2; D not certain. With 4 bases removed from V and 6 bases from J, the gap between germline ends came to 9 bases. Germline V gives CDR1 MNHEY, CDR2 SVGAGI. The CDR3 sequence is 12 residues long. As DNA, the CDR3 is TGTGCCAGCAGTTTAAACTTGGATGGCTACACCTTC. Translated, it gives CASSLNLDGYTF.

In DNA, the CDR3 is TGTGCCAGCACCCTCGGACGGTTCGGCGAGCAGTACTTC. Its protein product is CASTLGRFGEQYF. This chain links TRBV28 with TRBJ2-7, with D unresolved. CDR3 length: 13 residues. V was cut by 7 bases and J by 6 bases, with 16 bases left in between. Looked up from germline, CDR1 is MDHEN and CDR2 is SYDVKM.

This chain uses TRBV28 with TRBJ2-1; 10 bases match TRBD2. Trimming removed 10 bases from V and 7 bases from J; junction bases left unmatched: 13. There are 15 residues in the CDR3. The germline CDR1 and CDR2 sequences are MDHEN and SYDVKM. The CDR3 DNA reads TGTGCCACTACTAGTCGGCTAGCGGGAGAAAATGAGCAGTTCTTC. Translating it yields CATTSRLAGENEQFF.

The genes are TRBV20-1 and TRBJ2-2; D unresolved. The CDR3 loop spans 12 amino acids. V lost 7 bases and J 3 bases, leaving 9 bases between the germline ends. Per germline, CDR1 DFQATT and CDR2 SNEGSKA (reference sequence). The CDR3 reads CSVGYYTGELFF. The CDR3 DNA follows: TGCAGTGTGGGCTATTACACCGGGGAGCTGTTTTTT.

The J gene is TRBJ1-5, the V gene TRBV27; 8 positions match TRBD1. With 7 bases clipped from V and 5 bases from J, the junction kept 10 bases outside the gene matches. The CDR3 extends over 15 amino acids. CDR1 and CDR2 (germline): MNHEY, SMNVEV (reference sequence). Here the CDR3 reads CASMTGDGVDQPQHF. The CDR3 DNA is TGTGCCAGCATGACAGGGGACGGGGTGGATCAGCCCCAGCATTTT.

The rearrangement links TRBV29-1 to TRBJ1-1; D is uncertain. CDR1 and CDR2 from the germline V gene are SQVTM and ANQGSEA. Trimming removed 8 bases at V and 1 base at J, with 11 bases between. The CDR3 has 12 amino acids. In DNA, the CDR3 is TGCAGCACGAGCGTGGGGAACACTGAAGCTTTCTTT. It is translated as CSTSVGNTEAFF. Full variable domain (remainder filled in from reference TRBV29-1 and TRBJ1-1): SAVISQKPSRDICQRGTSLTIQCQVDSQVTMMFWYRQQPGQSLTLIATANQGSEATYESGFVIDKFPISRPNLTFSTLTVSNMSPEDSSIYLCSTSVGNTEAFFGQGTRLTVV.

CDR3 sequence: CATSESGGTGELFF. The CDR3 DNA follows: TGTGCCACCAGTGAATCCGGGGGCACCGGGGAGCTGTTTTTT. This chain joins TRBV24-1 and TRBJ2-2; possible D gene TRBD2, 6 bases. This CDR3 region has 14 residues. Trimming stripped 4 bases from V and 4 bases from J, with 9 bases between. Germline CDR1 KGHDR, CDR2 SFDVKD.

The J gene is TRBJ2-1, the V gene TRBV20-1; 7 nucleotides agree with TRBD1. The CDR3 totals 14 residues. Trimming took 6 bases from V and 6 from J; bases not matched to a gene: 11. The germline CDR1 and CDR2 sequences are DFQATT and SNEGSKA (reference sequence). CDR3 region: CSAATPTGINEQFF. CDR3 DNA sequence: TGCAGTGCCGCCACCCCGACAGGGATCAATGAGCAGTTCTTC.

The chain carries TRBV28 and TRBJ2-3; 9 bases are a match to TRBD2. The germline V gene has CDR1 MDHEN and CDR2 SYDVKM. The CDR3 is 16 residues long. With 4 bases clipped from V and 2 bases from J, the junction kept 7 bases outside the gene matches. The CDR3: CASSSLAGEITDTQYF. DNA of the CDR3: TGTGCCAGCAGTTCTTTAGCGGGAGAAATCACAGATACGCAGTATTTT. The full variable domain, with the rest looked up from reference TRBV28 and TRBJ2-3, is DVKVTQSSRYLVKRTGEKVFLECVQDMDHENMFWYRQDPGLGLRLIYFSYDVKMKEKGDIPEGYSVSREKKERFSLILESASTNQTSMYLCASSSLAGEITDTQYFGPGTRLTVL.

This clonotype was observed once. This chain connects TRBV27 to TRBJ2-1, with D unclear. The CDR3 consists of 16 residues. CDR1 is MNHEY and CDR2 is SMNVEV in the germline V gene (reference sequence). Trimming took 2 bases from V and 5 from J, leaving 16 bases between them. CDR3 protein: CASSLPGPSKDNEQFF. CDR3 bases: TGTGCCAGCAGTTTACCCGGACCGTCAAAGGACAATGAGCAGTTCTTC.

This chain uses TRBV18 with TRBJ2-6, with unresolved D. The germline V and J ends were trimmed by 6 bases and 0 bases, with 9 bases remaining between them. This CDR3 contains 15 residues. CDR1 and CDR2 from the germline V gene are KGHSH and LQKENI. The CDR3 loop reads CASSPWYSGANVLTF. CDR3 nucleotides: TGTGCCAGCTCCCCCTGGTACTCTGGGGCCAACGTCCTGACTTTC.

The chain is built from TRBV4-1 and TRBJ1-2; 7 bases fit TRBD1. J was trimmed by 7 bases and V by 5 bases; bases with no gene match: 4. The CDR3 has 12 amino acids. Germline V CDR1 and CDR2: MGHRA, YSYEKL. The CDR3 here is CASSLDRAGYTF. Written as DNA, the CDR3 is TGCGCCAGCAGCTTAGACAGGGCTGGCTACACCTTC.

The rearrangement joins TRBV2 to TRBJ2-1, with D maybe TRBD2 (5 bases). Trimming stripped 8 bases from V and 7 bases from J, with 9 bases between. Germline V gene sequence: CDR1 SNHLY, CDR2 FYNNEI. This CDR3 is built from 11 residues. CDR3 loop: CASERGNEQFF. For the CDR3, the DNA is TGTGCCAGCGAAAGAGGGAATGAGCAGTTCTTC.

The chain recombines TRBV13 with TRBJ2-5, with a weak D call TRBD2 (5 bases). Per germline, CDR1 PRHDT and CDR2 FYEKMQ (reference sequence). The V and J ends lost 6 bases and 4 bases respectively, with 15 bases between them. This CDR3 spans 14 amino acids. For the CDR3, the DNA is TGTGCCAGCAGTTCACTCATAGCGCGAGAGACCCAGTACTTC. It encodes CASSSLIARETQYF.